The present T cell receptor beta chain was sequenced within a study of blood T cell repertoires in COVID-19. Looking at the study overall: COVID-19 samples collected from the United States, Italy and Spain covered acute and convalescent phases.

Original processing methods: Nucleated cell number was recorded as an estimate derived from reference gene primer amplification. Assay used: immunoSEQ multiplex PCR; TCRdb lists only in-frame clones, some missing. The V and J calls and clone size were taken over from that table, and D and trimming were inferred from the DNA. In the table there are 35,000 to 50,000 clones, approximately 70% of which are singletons. The V segment lost 4 bases and the J segment 2 bases; nucleotides outside the gene matches: 4. Germline values: CDR1 LGHDT, CDR2 YNNKEL (reference sequence). The CDR3 extends over 15 amino acids.

Sequencing was done on a sample of peripheral blood. This chain connects TRBV3-1 (or the pseudogene TRBV3-2) to TRBJ2-7; 11 bases are a match to TRBD2. This TCR derives from a man older than 75 with acute or convalescent COVID-19. Here the CDR3 DNA reads TGTGCCAGCAGCCCGTTACTAGCGGGGGCCTACGAGCAGTACTTC. Amino acids: CASSPLLAGAYEQYF.